The 32 T cell receptor beta chains below all came from one sample that was sequenced in a study of identical twins. TCRdb itself ran the 5' RACE reads through MiXCR, one entry per CDR3 protein. The data show hundreds of thousands of distinct CDR3 sequences, less than 25% seen once. The same sample was also used in a study of T cells expressing NK-cell markers.

Material for sequencing was CD4+ T cells sorted from blood. These receptors came from a woman aged 18-29 years in good health.

Only one count was recorded for this clonotype. The V gene is TRBV11-2, the J gene TRBJ2-1, with TRBD2 matching over 8 bases. Unmatched junction bases numbered 4, after V lost 3 bases and J lost 3 bases. Germline CDR1 is SGHAT and CDR2 is FQNNGV. This CDR3 is built from 15 residues. Here the CDR3 reads CASSFVAGLYNEQFF. The DNA for the CDR3 is TGTGCCAGCAGCTTTGTAGCGGGACTCTACAATGAGCAGTTCTTC.

This clonotype was recorded a few times. This CDR3 is CASSYFPYEQYF. The CDR3 coding sequence is TGTGCCAGCAGTTATTTCCCTTACGAGCAGTACTTC. This chain links TRBV12-3 or TRBV12-4 with TRBJ2-7; D gene uncertain. Trimming removed 4 bases at V and 4 bases at J, with 8 bases between. The CDR3 contains 12 residues.

This clonotype was counted a few times. CDR3 protein: CASSEGPGGYYEQYF. As DNA, the CDR3 is TGTGCCAGCAGTGAGGGCCCAGGGGGATACTACGAGCAGTACTTC. The chain uses TRBV25-1 and TRBJ2-7; 7 bases are a match to TRBD1. This CDR3 has 15 amino acids. CDR1 and CDR2 from the germline V gene are MGHDK and SYGVNS. V was pared by 3 bases and J by 3 bases, with 8 bases of the junction left unmatched.

The chain recombines TRBV5-1 with TRBJ2-6; no clear D. The V gene's germline CDR1 is SGHRS and CDR2 YFSETQ. This CDR3 has 16 residues. Trimming stripped 4 bases from V and 0 bases from J, with 11 bases between. The CDR3 DNA follows: TGCGCCAGCAGCCCCCCCGCGAGCTCTGGGGCCAACGTCCTGACTTTC. Its translation: CASSPPASSGANVLTF.

This clonotype came up a few times. V usage is TRBV7-2 and J usage is TRBJ2-3; the D call may be TRBD1 or TRBD2 (5 bases each). The CDR3 loop spans 15 amino acids. The germline V and J ends were trimmed by 4 bases and 4 bases, with 15 bases remaining between them. From germline, CDR1 is SGHTA and CDR2 FQGNSA. The CDR3 reads CASSSAGTGADTQYF. CDR3 nucleotides: TGTGCCAGCAGCTCGGCCGGGACCGGCGCAGATACGCAGTATTTT. The whole variable domain, remainder taken from reference TRBV7-2 and TRBJ2-3, is GAGVSQSPSNKVTEKGKDVELRCDPISGHTALYWYRQSLGQGLEFLIYFQGNSAPDKSGLPSDRFSAERTGGSVSTLTIQRTQQEDSAVYLCASSSAGTGADTQYFGPGTRLTVL.

The CDR3 DNA follows: TGTGCCAGCAGCCAAGGGGCCCGAAACAATGAGCAGTTCTTC. Its protein is CASSQGARNNEQFF. This chain connects TRBV3-1 to TRBJ2-1, with D unresolved. Germline values: CDR1 LGHDT, CDR2 YNNKEL (reference sequence). V lost 1 base and J lost 5, with 9 bases in between. This CDR3 spans 14 amino acids.

This clonotype was seen a few times. V gene TRBV14 combines with J gene TRBJ2-7; D perhaps matches TRBD2 (6 bases). Per the germline V gene, CDR1 is SGHDN and CDR2 is FVKESK. The CDR3 is made up of 17 amino acids. V lost 0 bases and J lost 2, with 17 bases in between. Here the CDR3 DNA reads TGTGCCAGCAGCCAAGATTATGCGGGATTCGTAGCCTACGAGCAGTACTTC. This translates into CASSQDYAGFVAYEQYF. The full variable domain, with the rest looked up from reference TRBV14 and TRBJ2-7, is EAGVTQFPSHSVIEKGQTVTLRCDPISGHDNLYWYRRVMGKEIKFLLHFVKESKQDESGMPNNRFLAERTGGTYSTLKVQPAELEDSGVYFCASSQDYAGFVAYEQYFGPGTRLTVT.

The V gene is TRBV18, the J gene TRBJ1-1; D gene uncertain. The germline CDR1 and CDR2 sequences are KGHSH and LQKENI. Between the trimmed V and J ends, which lost 5 bases and 0 bases, there was a span of 10 bases. The CDR3 spans 14 residues. The CDR3 nucleotides read TGTGCCAGCTCATCCCAGGACCTGAACACTGAAGCTTTCTTT. Translation: CASSSQDLNTEAFF.

The sample holds a few counts of this clonotype. The rearrangement uses TRBV11-2 and TRBJ1-3, with D unresolved. V was cut by 2 bases and J by 2 bases, with 10 bases left in between. The germline V gene has CDR1 SGHAT and CDR2 FQNNGV. The CDR3 covers 15 residues. The CDR3 nucleotides are TGTGCCAGCAGCTTACTGGGAGGCGCTGGAAACACCATATATTTT. Encoded protein: CASSLLGGAGNTIYF. Using reference TRBV11-2 and TRBJ1-3 for the parts outside the CDR3, the full variable domain is EAGVAQSPRYKIIEKRQSVAFWCNPISGHATLYWYQQILGQGPKLLIQFQNNGVVDDSQLPKDRFSAERLKGVDSTLKIQPAKLEDSAVYLCASSLLGGAGNTIYFGEGSWLTVV.

The gene calls are TRBV11-2 and TRBJ1-6; a possible D gene is TRBD1 (6 bases). The CDR3 covers 15 residues. V was shortened by 5 bases and J by 15 bases, with 23 bases between the two germline ends. The V gene's germline CDR1 is SGHAT and CDR2 FQNNGV. The CDR3 loop is CASSTTQLGGAVLHF. The CDR3 DNA reads TGTGCCAGCAGCACTACTCAACTAGGGGGGGCAGTCCTCCACTTT.

This sequence joins TRBV15 and TRBJ2-3; no clear D. In germline, CDR1 is LNHNV, CDR2 YYDKDF (reference sequence). This CDR3 has 13 residues. Trimming pared 8 bases from V and 2 bases from J, leaving 11 bases between. CDR3 nucleotide sequence: TGTGCCACCGCCGGACGTCTCACAGATACGCAGTATTTT. Its translation is CATAGRLTDTQYF.

The chain combines TRBV7-9 with TRBJ2-7; 7 nucleotides agree with TRBD2. Trimming cost V 5 bases and J 2 bases; bases outside gene matches: 6. Germline lookup yields CDR1 SEHNR and CDR2 FQNEAQ (reference sequence). The CDR3 is 14 residues long. DNA of the CDR3: TGTGCCAGCAGCCCTTGGACTAGAACCTACGAGCAGTACTTC. Its protein product is CASSPWTRTYEQYF.

V usage is TRBV9 and J usage is TRBJ1-2; D ambiguous. The germline CDR1 and CDR2 sequences are SGDLS and YYNGEE. V shed 0 bases and J shed 0 bases, with 6 bases lying between them. The CDR3 totals 14 residues. CDR3 DNA sequence: TGTGCCAGCAGCGTAGGGGGAACTAACTATGGCTACACCTTC. Translation: CASSVGGTNYGYTF. The entire variable domain, with the rest obtained from reference TRBV9 and TRBJ1-2, is as follows: DSGVTQTPKHLITATGQRVTLRCSPRSGDLSVYWYQQSLDQGLQFLIQYYNGEERAKGNILERFSAQQFPDLHSELNLSSLELGDSALYFCASSVGGTNYGYTFGSGTRLTVV.

The V and J genes are TRBV7-8 and TRBJ1-3; tentative D call: TRBD1 (5 bases). CDR1 is SGHVS, CDR2 FQNEAQ, per germline. CDR3 size: 14 residues. Trimming cost V 6 bases and J 0 bases, with 9 bases left between them. The CDR3 is CASSSRDSGNTIYF. The CDR3 DNA follows: TGTGCCAGCAGTTCCAGGGACTCTGGAAACACCATATATTTT.

The chain couples TRBV6-2 or TRBV6-3 to TRBJ2-6; 11 bases fit TRBD2. The germline V gene encodes CDR1 MNHEY and CDR2 SVGEGT. The CDR3 is 17 residues long. J was trimmed by 0 bases and V by 10 bases; bases with no gene match: 8. In DNA form, the CDR3 reads TGTGCCACCAAACTAGCGGGGGTAGCCTCTGGGGCCAACGTCCTGACTTTC. Residues: CATKLAGVASGANVLTF.

This clonotype has more than one count but fewer than ten. The chain employs TRBV3-1 and TRBJ2-5, with no clear D. Germline V gene data show CDR1 as LGHDT and CDR2 as YNNKEL (reference sequence). Trimming removed 0 bases from V and 5 bases from J, with 4 bases in between. The CDR3 extends over 12 amino acids. CDR3 DNA: TGTGCCAGCAGCCAAGACGGGGAGACCCAGTACTTC. Translated: CASSQDGETQYF.

This clonotype was observed a few times. The rearrangement links TRBV5-1 to TRBJ2-3, with a weak D call TRBD2 (6 bases). Germline loops: CDR1 SGHRS, CDR2 YFSETQ. V dropped 7 bases and J dropped 0 bases, with 15 bases sitting between them. The length of the CDR3 is 15 residues. The CDR3 spells CASAGPTFSTDTQYF. CDR3 sequence (DNA): TGCGCCAGCGCGGGACCGACGTTTAGCACAGATACGCAGTATTTT.

This clonotype has just a few counts. This chain connects TRBV12-3 or TRBV12-4 to TRBJ2-7; no firm D call. Trimming removed 1 base at V and 3 bases at J, with 7 bases between. The length of the CDR3 is 13 residues. CDR3 in amino acids: CASSLVTHYEQYF. CDR3 in DNA: TGTGCCAGCAGTTTAGTAACTCACTACGAGCAGTACTTC.

The chain employs TRBV24-1 and TRBJ2-2; the D is unclear. The CDR3 spans 12 residues. The germline gives CDR1 KGHDR, CDR2 SFDVKD. V was shortened by 9 bases and J by 0 bases, with 4 bases between the two germline ends. The CDR3 DNA sequence: TGTGCCACCCGGGCGAACACCGGGGAGCTGTTTTTT. Encoded protein: CATRANTGELFF.

DNA of the CDR3: TGTGCCAGCCGAAAAGCGGGGCTCTCCTACAATGAGCAGTTCTTC. This gives the protein CASRKAGLSYNEQFF. J is TRBJ2-1 and V is TRBV6-1; 7 nucleotides line up with TRBD2. CDR3 length equals 15 residues. Germline CDR1 MNHNS, CDR2 SASEGT. V trimming: 8 bases; J trimming: 0 bases; junction bases outside the gene matches: 7.

This clonotype came up a few times. The chain carries TRBV27 and TRBJ2-7; TRBD2 might be the D (5 bases). This CDR3 has 15 residues. Germline CDR1 is MNHEY and CDR2 is SMNVEV (reference sequence). V lost 0 bases and J 3 bases, leaving 12 bases between the germline ends. The CDR3 loop reads CASSLSTQAVYEQYF. In DNA form, the CDR3 reads TGTGCCAGCAGTTTATCGACGCAAGCGGTCTACGAGCAGTACTTC.

This clonotype was detected a few times. The CDR3 here is CASFSGSFDNEQFF. The CDR3 nucleotides read TGTGCCAGCTTTAGCGGGAGTTTCGACAATGAGCAGTTCTTC. The V and J genes are TRBV6-2 or TRBV6-3 and TRBJ2-1, with TRBD2 matching over 9 bases. The trim removed 8 bases at V and 5 bases at J, leaving 7 bases unmatched. CDR3 size: 14 residues. Germline assignment: CDR1 MNHEY and CDR2 SVGEGT.

This clonotype was recorded a few times. V and J are TRBV20-1 and TRBJ2-7, with 7 nucleotides matching TRBD1. There are 14 residues in the CDR3. Looked up from germline, CDR1 is DFQATT and CDR2 is SNEGSKA (reference sequence). J gave up 7 bases and V 1 base, and 10 bases lay outside the gene matches. The CDR3 region has the DNA TGCAGTGCTAGAGCACAACACCGACAGGGTGAGCAGTACTTC. It yields the protein CSARAQHRQGEQYF.

There are a few counts of this clonotype. The J gene is TRBJ2-2, the V gene TRBV6-2 or TRBV6-3; D gene uncertain. The CDR3 runs to 16 residues. The ends were cut back, 6 bases at V and 5 bases at J, with 19 bases in the middle. Germline assignment: CDR1 MNHEY and CDR2 SVGEGT. The CDR3 loop reads CASRGSSPDPTGELFF. The CDR3 nucleotides are TGTGCCAGCAGGGGTAGCTCCCCGGATCCTACCGGGGAGCTGTTTTTT.

This chain connects TRBV12-5 to TRBJ2-1, with D possibly being TRBD1 (6 bases). The CDR3 is 15 amino acids. Germline-derived CDR1 and CDR2 are LGHNT and FRNRAP. The V gene lost 7 bases and the J gene lost 0 bases, with 13 bases spanning the gap. The CDR3 protein is CASAPQGNSYNEQFF. The CDR3 nucleotides are TGTGCTAGTGCCCCTCAGGGGAACTCCTACAATGAGCAGTTCTTC.

This clonotype turned up a few times. The V call is TRBV10-3, the J call TRBJ2-3; TRBD2 aligns across 7 bases. Germline CDR1 reads ENHRY; CDR2 reads SYGVKD. The CDR3 totals 16 residues. V was pared by 9 bases and J by 2 bases, with 14 bases of the junction left unmatched. Here the CDR3 DNA reads TGTGCCATTTCGAGGAGGGCCGGGAGGCTCACAGATACGCAGTATTTT. Protein: CAISRRAGRLTDTQYF.

The chain joins TRBV11-2 to TRBJ2-7; TRBD2 aligns across 12 bases. The ends lost 5 bases at V and 5 bases at J; junction bases unmatched: 10. Germline assignment: CDR1 SGHAT and CDR2 FQNNGV. The CDR3 contains 16 residues. CDR3 sequence: CASSGLAGTGGNEQYF. The CDR3 DNA sequence: TGTGCCAGCAGCGGACTAGCGGGAACGGGGGGAAACGAGCAGTACTTC. Complete variable domain (other parts from reference TRBV11-2 and TRBJ2-7): EAGVAQSPRYKIIEKRQSVAFWCNPISGHATLYWYQQILGQGPKLLIQFQNNGVVDDSQLPKDRFSAERLKGVDSTLKIQPAKLEDSAVYLCASSGLAGTGGNEQYFGPGTRLTVT.

This clonotype came up a few times. The chain uses TRBV15 and TRBJ2-7; 7 bases are shared with TRBD2. V lost 0 bases, J lost 4 bases, and 6 bases stayed unmatched. CDR1 and CDR2 (germline): LNHNV, YYDKDF (reference sequence). The CDR3 loop spans 15 amino acids. CDR3 region: CATSREPGTTYEQYF. CDR3 sequence (DNA): TGTGCCACCAGCAGAGAACCAGGGACTACATACGAGCAGTACTTC.

The V and J genes are TRBV28 and TRBJ2-5; 7 nucleotides line up with TRBD2. This CDR3 has 16 amino acids. V was clipped by 3 bases and J by 7 bases; unmatched bases: 14. Germline CDR1 MDHEN, CDR2 SYDVKM. CDR3 bases: TGTGCCAGCAGTTTGTCTGGACTAGGACCTGGGGGGACCCAGTACTTC. Its translation: CASSLSGLGPGGTQYF.

This clonotype has more than one count but fewer than ten. The genes are TRBV2 and TRBJ1-2; no firm D call. Trimming shortened V by 5 bases and J by 1 base, and 5 bases separated the two germline ends. The CDR3 sequence is 12 residues long. From germline, CDR1 is SNHLY and CDR2 FYNNEI. CDR3 DNA: TGTGCCAGCAGTAGAAGTAACTATGGCTACACCTTC. Translated, it gives CASSRSNYGYTF.

The chain uses TRBV20-1 and TRBJ1-5; D is unclear. The CDR3 loop spans 13 amino acids. The germline V gene has CDR1 DFQATT and CDR2 SNEGSKA (reference sequence). V lost 4 bases to trimming and J lost 0 bases, with 7 bases between them. CDR3 nucleotides: TGCAGTGCTACTGGGGATAGCAATCAGCCCCAGCATTTT. Encoded protein: CSATGDSNQPQHF.

This clonotype was seen more than once but under ten times. The genes are TRBV7-8 and TRBJ2-3, with 9 bases aligning to TRBD2. There are 15 residues in the CDR3. Germline CDR1 is SGHVS and CDR2 is FQNEAQ. The V gene end was trimmed by 3 bases and the J gene end by 1 base; junction bases not matched to a gene: 2. For the CDR3, the DNA is TGTGCCAGCAGCTTTGGACTAGCGCGCACAGATACGCAGTATTTT. Protein: CASSFGLARTDTQYF. Filled out from reference TRBV7-8 and TRBJ2-3, the complete variable domain reads GAGVSQSPRYKVAKRGQDVALRCDPISGHVSLFWYQQALGQGPEFLTYFQNEAQLDKSGLPSDRFFAERPEGSVSTLKIQRTQQEDSAVYLCASSFGLARTDTQYFGPGTRLTVL.